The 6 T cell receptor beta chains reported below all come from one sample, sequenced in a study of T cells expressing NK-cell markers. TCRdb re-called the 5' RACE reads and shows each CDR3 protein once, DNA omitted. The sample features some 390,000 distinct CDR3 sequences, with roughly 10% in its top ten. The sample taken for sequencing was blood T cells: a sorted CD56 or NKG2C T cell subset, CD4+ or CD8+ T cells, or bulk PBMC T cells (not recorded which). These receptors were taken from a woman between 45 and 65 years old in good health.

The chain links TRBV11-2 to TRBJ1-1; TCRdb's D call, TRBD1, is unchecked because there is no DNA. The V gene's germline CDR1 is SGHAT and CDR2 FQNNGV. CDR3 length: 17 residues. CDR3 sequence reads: CASSRGTDGLLNTEAFF.

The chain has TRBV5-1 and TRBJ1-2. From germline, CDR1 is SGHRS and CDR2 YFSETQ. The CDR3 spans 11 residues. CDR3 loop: CASSLGQRITF.

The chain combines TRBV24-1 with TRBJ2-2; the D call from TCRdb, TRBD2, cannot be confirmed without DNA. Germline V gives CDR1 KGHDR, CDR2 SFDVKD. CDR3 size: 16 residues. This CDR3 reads CATSDIRAPNTGELFF.

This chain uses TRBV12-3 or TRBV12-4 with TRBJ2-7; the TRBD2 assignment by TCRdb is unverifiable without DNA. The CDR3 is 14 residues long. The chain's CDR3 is CASSSGLVAHEQYF.

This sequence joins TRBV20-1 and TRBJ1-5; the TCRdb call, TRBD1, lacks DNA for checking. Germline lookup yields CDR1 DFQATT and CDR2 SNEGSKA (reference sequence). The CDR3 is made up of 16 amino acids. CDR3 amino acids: CSALDREIIVGQPQHF.

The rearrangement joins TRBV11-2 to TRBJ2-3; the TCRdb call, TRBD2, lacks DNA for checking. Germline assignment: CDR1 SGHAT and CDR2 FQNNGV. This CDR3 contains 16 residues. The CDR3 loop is CASSYRTSGRPDTQYF.